The clone carrying this T cell receptor (beta chain) came up many times. The antigen is not known. Per sample, extraction of total RNA gave at least 5 micrograms in every case. Per germline, CDR1 DFQATT and CDR2 SNEGSKA (reference sequence). The length of the CDR3 is 13 residues. The V and J ends lost 6 bases and 6 bases, in that order; junction bases with no gene match: 5. Alongside a J-beta primer mix, a sample-barcoded 5' primer served in a second PCR lasting about 7 to 12 cycles. MiXCR, applied by TCRdb to the 5' RACE reads, yields one record per CDR3 protein. The sample records more than 800,000 distinct CDR3 sequences, more than 25% being singletons. This sample was included in a study of blood T cells in healthy people across ages. Broader study findings: Roughly linearly, TCR beta diversity per million T cells fell as age increased.

The V gene is TRBV20-1, the J gene TRBJ1-6; 7 nucleotides agree with TRBD1. The sequencing sample was made of blood. The receptor was isolated from a woman older than 75 in good health. The CDR3 reads CSAGQETNSPLHF. The CDR3 DNA reads TGCAGTGCAGGACAGGAAACTAATTCACCCCTCCACTTT.